This TCR beta chain stems from a study of blood T cell repertoires in COVID-19. Whole-study context: Researchers got acute and convalescent COVID-19 samples from the United States, Italy and Spain.

Individuals drawn from approximately 26 US areas were about 18 to 100 years old. Cohorts were assigned according to the clinical history that participants reported. Recovered status in Cohort 3 required two negative PCRs, clearance, or symptom resolution. V lost 3 bases and J lost 0, with 10 bases in between. This CDR3 spans 15 amino acids. CDR1 SGDLS and CDR2 YYNGEE come from the germline V gene. Profiling relied on immunoSEQ multiplex PCR, and the TCRdb table lists in-frame clones only, not all of them. The table has more than 300,000 clones, more than 75% seen once. The V and J genes are TRBV9 and TRBJ1-5; weak D call: TRBD1 (6 bases). Sequencing was done on a sample of PBMCs or T cells enriched from blood (not recorded which). The TCR comes from a woman aged 18-35 years who had recovered from COVID-19. The CDR3: CASSEQGYSNQPQHF. CDR3 nucleotide sequence: TGTGCCAGCAGCGAACAGGGCTATAGCAATCAGCCCCAGCATTTT.